This TCR beta chain emerged from a study of control samples from healthy donors and cancer patients. Trimming removed 0 bases from V and 5 bases from J, with 19 bases in between. CDR1 is SGDLS, CDR2 YYNGEE, per germline. CDR3 length: 17 amino acids. The method was immunoSEQ multiplex PCR; TCRdb's version includes in-frame clones alone and lacks a portion of them. The table shows 95,000 to 100,000 clones, with around 88% occurring only once. The chain recombines TRBV9 with TRBJ2-3; tentatively, D is TRBD2 (7 bases). The sample taken for sequencing was blood. The sequence was collected from a man younger than 45 in good health. In DNA form, the CDR3 reads TGTGCCAGCAGCGTAGAAGGAGGGGGGGCTAGCCAAGATACGCAGTATTTT. Translation gives CASSVEGGGASQDTQYF. The full variable domain, with the rest looked up from reference TRBV9 and TRBJ2-3, is DSGVTQTPKHLITATGQRVTLRCSPRSGDLSVYWYQQSLDQGLQFLIQYYNGEERAKGNILERFSAQQFPDLHSELNLSSLELGDSALYFCASSVEGGGASQDTQYFGPGTRLTVL.